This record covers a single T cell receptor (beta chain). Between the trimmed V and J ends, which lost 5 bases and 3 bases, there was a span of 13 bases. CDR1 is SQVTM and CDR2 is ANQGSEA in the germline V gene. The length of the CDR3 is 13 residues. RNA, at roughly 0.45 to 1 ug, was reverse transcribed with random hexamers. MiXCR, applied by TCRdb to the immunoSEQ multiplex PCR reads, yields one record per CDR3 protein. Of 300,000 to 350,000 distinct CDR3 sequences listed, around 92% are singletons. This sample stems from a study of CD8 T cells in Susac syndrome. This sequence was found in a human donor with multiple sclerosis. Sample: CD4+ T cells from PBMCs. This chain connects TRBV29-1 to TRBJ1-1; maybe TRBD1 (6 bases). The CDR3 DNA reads TGCAGCGTTAAGGGGGGGGACCACACTGAAGCTTTCTTT. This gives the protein CSVKGGDHTEAFF.